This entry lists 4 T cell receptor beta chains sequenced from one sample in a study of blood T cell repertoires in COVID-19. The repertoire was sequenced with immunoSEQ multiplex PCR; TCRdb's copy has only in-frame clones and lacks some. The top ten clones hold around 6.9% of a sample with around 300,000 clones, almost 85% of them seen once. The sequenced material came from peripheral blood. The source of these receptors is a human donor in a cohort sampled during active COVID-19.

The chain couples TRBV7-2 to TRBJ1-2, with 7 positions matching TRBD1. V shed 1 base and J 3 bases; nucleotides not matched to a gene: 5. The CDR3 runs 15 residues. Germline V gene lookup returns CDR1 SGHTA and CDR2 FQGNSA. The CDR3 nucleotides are TGTGCCAGCAGCTTAGGCCCAGGGGGACACTATGGCTACACCTTC. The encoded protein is CASSLGPGGHYGYTF.

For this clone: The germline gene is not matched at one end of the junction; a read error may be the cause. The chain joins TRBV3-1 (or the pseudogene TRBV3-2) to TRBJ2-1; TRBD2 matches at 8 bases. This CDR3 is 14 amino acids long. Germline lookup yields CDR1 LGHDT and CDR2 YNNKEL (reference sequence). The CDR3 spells CASSQEGSGGEKFF. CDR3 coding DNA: TGTGCCAGCAGCCAAGAGGGGAGCGGGGGTGAGAAGTTCTTC.

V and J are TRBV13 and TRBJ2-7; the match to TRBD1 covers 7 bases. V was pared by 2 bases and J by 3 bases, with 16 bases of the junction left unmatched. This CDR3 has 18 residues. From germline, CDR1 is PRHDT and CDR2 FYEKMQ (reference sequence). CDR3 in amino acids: CASSLTLTRDRQGYEQYF. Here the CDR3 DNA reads TGTGCCAGCAGCTTAACCCTAACCAGGGACAGACAGGGCTACGAGCAGTACTTC.

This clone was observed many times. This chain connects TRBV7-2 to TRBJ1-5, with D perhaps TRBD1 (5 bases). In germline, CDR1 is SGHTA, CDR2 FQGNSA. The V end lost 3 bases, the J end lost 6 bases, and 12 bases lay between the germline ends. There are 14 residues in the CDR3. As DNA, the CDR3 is TGTGCCAGCAGCTTTATACAGGCGAGTCAGCCCCAGCATTTT. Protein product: CASSFIQASQPQHF.